These 20 T cell receptor beta chains share one sample of origin, sequenced in a study of response to subunit inactivated influenza vaccine. TCRdb called the RT-PCR reads again in MiXCR, with one record for every CDR3 protein. In the table there are 150,000 to 200,000 distinct CDR3 sequences, 9.5% to 15% of which are singletons. The sample was also linked to a second study, of T cells expressing NK-cell markers. That paper adds: The authors generated TCR beta cDNA through 5'RACE template switching with UMIs.

The sample consisted of CD8+ T cells sorted from PBMCs, taken about 12 days after vaccination. The origin of the receptors is a man in his fifties who received an inactivated influenza vaccine.

This chain uses TRBV24-1 with TRBJ2-3; TRBD1 matches 10 bases. The V gene's germline CDR1 is KGHDR and CDR2 SFDVKD. The CDR3 extends over 20 amino acids. V lost 7 bases, J lost 2 bases, and 20 bases stayed unmatched. This chain's CDR3 is CATSTSDRGPPWGFTDTQYF. The CDR3 coding sequence is TGTGCCACCAGCACTTCAGACAGGGGGCCGCCCTGGGGGTTCACAGATACGCAGTATTTT.

This clonotype was seen only a few times. The chain joins TRBV6-5 to TRBJ2-5, with 8 bases identical to TRBD2. Germline CDR1 is MNHEY and CDR2 is SVGAGI. The ends lost 3 bases at V and 1 base at J; junction bases unmatched: 4. The CDR3 spans 15 residues. CDR3 in amino acids: CASSYVAGLQETQYF. The CDR3 region has the DNA TGTGCCAGCAGTTATGTAGCGGGGCTCCAAGAGACCCAGTACTTC.

This clonotype was recorded a few times. V usage is TRBV27 and J usage is TRBJ2-1; 12 bases match TRBD2. Trimming removed 5 bases from V and 9 bases from J; junction bases left unmatched: 8. The germline V gene has CDR1 MNHEY and CDR2 SMNVEV (reference sequence). This CDR3 comprises 15 residues. The DNA of the CDR3 is TGTGCCAGCAGTCTCAAGACTAGCGGGGGAGGTGAGCAGTTCTTC. Translation: CASSLKTSGGGEQFF.

The chain has TRBV28 and TRBJ1-1; D unclear. Germline V gene sequence: CDR1 MDHEN, CDR2 SYDVKM. The CDR3 length is 11 residues. Deletions cut 6 bases from V and 4 bases from J, with 6 bases between. The CDR3 coding sequence is TGTGCCAGCAGGCGAAGCACTGAAGCTTTCTTT. This translates into CASRRSTEAFF.

This rearrangement joins TRBV5-1 to TRBJ1-4; a possible D gene is TRBD1 (5 bases). The CDR3 spans 15 residues. The V gene's germline CDR1 is SGHRS and CDR2 YFSETQ. The V end lost 0 bases, the J end lost 10 bases, and 16 bases lay between the germline ends. The CDR3 DNA sequence: TGCGCCAGCAGCTTGGGGGGACTCGGGGCTCGAAAACTGTTTTTT. Its protein product is CASSLGGLGARKLFF.

The table lists this clonotype with a few counts. The chain joins TRBV6-5 to TRBJ2-3; perhaps TRBD1 as D (5 bases). The V gene lost 0 bases and the J gene lost 2 bases, with 12 bases spanning the gap. This CDR3 contains 16 residues. Germline CDR1 reads MNHEY; CDR2 reads SVGAGI. CDR3 DNA sequence: TGTGCCAGCAGTTACTCTTCAGGGCCGTTCACAGATACGCAGTATTTT. This codes for CASSYSSGPFTDTQYF.

The chain recombines TRBV24-1 with TRBJ2-1; D gene unclear. The CDR3 totals 11 residues. Trimming removed 5 bases at V and 9 bases at J, with 7 bases between. Germline V gene lookup returns CDR1 KGHDR and CDR2 SFDVKD. The CDR3 loop reads CATSVTGEQFF. The CDR3 DNA follows: TGTGCCACCAGTGTTACGGGTGAGCAGTTCTTC.

This clonotype was counted only a few times. This chain connects TRBV5-1 to TRBJ1-4, with 10 positions matching TRBD1. The J segment lost 7 bases and the V segment lost 0 bases, leaving 6 bases of the junction unmatched. The CDR3 runs 16 residues. Germline lookup yields CDR1 SGHRS and CDR2 YFSETQ. CDR3 DNA: TGCGCCAGCAGCTTGGGTTGGACAGGGGGAGGTGAAAAACTGTTTTTT. This encodes CASSLGWTGGGEKLFF.

The rearrangement joins TRBV5-6 to TRBJ1-1, with 7 bases identical to TRBD1. CDR3 length: 12 residues. The junction had 7 bases not matched to a gene; V was cut back by 4 bases and J by 10 bases. The V gene's germline CDR1 is SGHDT and CDR2 YYEEEE. The CDR3 region has the DNA TGTGCCAGCAGCCCCGGGCCAGGGGGAGCTTTCTTT. Protein sequence: CASSPGPGGAFF.

The rearrangement links TRBV6-5 to TRBJ2-7; 8 bases agree with TRBD2. This CDR3 is 15 amino acids long. V lost 2 bases to trimming and J lost 4 bases; unmatched junction nucleotides: 7. Germline loops: CDR1 MNHEY, CDR2 SVGAGI. CDR3 loop: CASSYPTGLVYEQYF. For the CDR3, the DNA is TGTGCCAGCAGTTACCCCACGGGACTAGTGTACGAGCAGTACTTC.

This clonotype has a count of ten or more. V is TRBV25-1 and J is TRBJ2-7; D possibly corresponds to TRBD2 (5 bases). From germline, CDR1 is MGHDK and CDR2 SYGVNS. CDR3 length: 14 amino acids. Deletions cut 2 bases from V and 1 base from J, with 9 bases between. The CDR3 DNA reads as TGTGCCAGCAGTGAAGGAGGTAGATCCTACGAGCAGTACTTC. Residues: CASSEGGRSYEQYF.

This clonotype has ten or more counts. The chain recombines TRBV6-1 with TRBJ1-6; D gene ambiguous. The germline V gene has CDR1 MNHNS and CDR2 SASEGT. V dropped 5 bases and J dropped 3 bases, with 2 bases sitting between them. The CDR3 contains 12 residues. The CDR3 DNA is TGTGCCAGCAGTATCTATAATTCACCCCTCCACTTT. Protein product: CASSIYNSPLHF.

This clonotype was found many times. V is TRBV4-3 and J is TRBJ2-5, with 8 bases fitting TRBD1. Germline CDR1 is LGHNA and CDR2 is YSLEER. This CDR3 region has 16 residues. Trimming cost V 0 bases and J 5 bases; bases outside gene matches: 8. CDR3 sequence reads: CASSQDWAGQGETQYF. The DNA of the CDR3 is TGCGCCAGCAGCCAAGATTGGGCCGGACAGGGCGAGACCCAGTACTTC.

This chain joins TRBV29-1 and TRBJ1-2; tentatively, D is TRBD1 (6 bases). CDR1 SQVTM and CDR2 ANQGSEA come from the germline V gene. CDR3 length: 13 amino acids. V was trimmed by 3 bases and J by 7 bases, leaving 15 bases between them. The CDR3: CSVDSSGERGYTF. The CDR3 DNA follows: TGCAGCGTTGACTCATCAGGGGAACGTGGCTACACCTTC.

The V call is TRBV25-1, the J call TRBJ2-7; 7 bases agree with TRBD1. With V trimmed by 2 bases and J by 4 bases, 11 bases remained unmatched. Germline V lookup: CDR1 MGHDK, CDR2 SYGVNS. There are 16 residues in the CDR3. The CDR3 DNA sequence: TGTGCCAGCAGTGAAGGCCCCGGGACAGCAACGTACGAGCAGTACTTC. It is translated as CASSEGPGTATYEQYF.

This clonotype was found a few times. The chain is built from TRBV12-3 or TRBV12-4 and TRBJ1-4; no reliable D call. The V end was cut by 2 bases, the J end by 5 bases, with 6 bases between. The CDR3 sequence is 13 residues long. CDR3 in amino acids: CASSLRANEKLFF. In DNA form, the CDR3 reads TGTGCCAGCAGTTTAAGGGCAAATGAAAAACTGTTTTTT.

The chain couples TRBV11-2 to TRBJ2-1, with 14 bases lining up with TRBD2. CDR3 size: 15 residues. Germline V CDR1 and CDR2: SGHAT, FQNNGV. The J segment lost 9 bases and the V segment lost 4 bases, leaving 5 bases of the junction unmatched. For the CDR3, the DNA is TGTGCCAGCAGCTCGACTAGCGGGGGGGCTGTTGAGCAGTTCTTC. This codes for CASSSTSGGAVEQFF.

The V call is TRBV13, the J call TRBJ2-1; the D gene is possibly TRBD2 (5 bases). Deletions cut 5 bases from V and 4 bases from J, with 15 bases between. CDR1 is PRHDT, CDR2 FYEKMQ, per germline (reference sequence). CDR3 size: 15 residues. The CDR3 loop is CASSVTGNFYNEQFF. In nucleotides, the CDR3 is TGTGCCAGCAGCGTGACGGGGAATTTTTACAATGAGCAGTTCTTC.

The chain links TRBV28 to TRBJ1-5; D is uncertain. This CDR3 region has 12 residues. CDR1 is MDHEN and CDR2 is SYDVKM in the germline V gene. Deletions cut 11 bases from V and 2 bases from J, with 10 bases between. Here the CDR3 DNA reads TGTGCCTCAGAGGAGGGCAATCAGCCCCAGCATTTT. Amino acid sequence: CASEEGNQPQHF.

The chain recombines TRBV4-2 with TRBJ2-7; D ambiguous. The V and J ends lost 10 bases and 3 bases respectively, with 16 bases between them. The CDR3 is made up of 13 amino acids. Germline CDR1 is LGHNA and CDR2 is YNFKEQ. The CDR3 DNA sequence: TGTGCCATGGGCCCCGGGCTAGTCTACGAGCAGTACTTC. Protein product: CAMGPGLVYEQYF.